Listed here are 11 T cell receptor beta chains from one sample, sequenced in a study of cytomegalovirus exposure and HLA in healthy donors (dated by TCRdb to the late 2010s). Library creation used the immunoSEQ multiplex PCR assay. TCRdb's version of the immuneACCESS table is confined to in-frame rearrangements and falls short of the full clone set. An unresolved V gene accounts for under half of the shortfall where checked; the remainder is of unknown origin. Present in this sample are about 73,000 clones, around 90% of which were seen just once. 3.5% to 4% of the sample comes from the top ten. What was sequenced was PBMCs. All receptors come from a woman under 30 in good health and CMV-seropositive.

The rearrangement links TRBV9 to TRBJ2-2; D not resolved. Trimming left V 4 bases short and J 5 bases short, with 6 bases between. Germline assignment: CDR1 SGDLS and CDR2 YYNGEE. The CDR3 sequence is 12 residues long. The CDR3 DNA reads TGTGCCAGCAGCTACTTTACCGGGGAGCTGTTTTTT. It specifies CASSYFTGELFF.

The chain recombines TRBV25-1 with TRBJ2-5; 8 bases map to TRBD1. This CDR3 has 16 residues. CDR1 and CDR2 (germline): MGHDK, SYGVNS. The V gene end was trimmed by 6 bases and the J gene end by 5 bases; junction bases not matched to a gene: 14. The CDR3 nucleotides are TGTGCCAGCAGGGCCTCAGGGGGCAGGGGGTGGGAGACCCAGTACTTC. Translated, it gives CASRASGGRGWETQYF.

The chain's CDR3 is CASSPGFNEKLFF. DNA for the CDR3: TGCGCCAGCAGCCCAGGGTTCAATGAAAAACTGTTTTTT. The V call is TRBV10-1, the J call TRBJ1-4; D might be TRBD1 (5 bases). The CDR3 is made up of 13 amino acids. CDR1 WNHNN and CDR2 SYGVQD come from the germline V gene (reference sequence). V was pared by 6 bases and J by 5 bases, with 10 bases between.

This sequence joins TRBV28 and TRBJ1-3; D may be TRBD1 (6 bases). Germline CDR1 and CDR2: MDHEN and SYDVKM. The CDR3 consists of 14 residues. V dropped 5 bases and J dropped 2 bases, with 10 bases sitting between them. CDR3 sequence (DNA): TGTGCCAGCAGTCAAACAGGGACTGGAAACACCATATATTTT. Encoded protein: CASSQTGTGNTIYF.

The chain links TRBV5-8 to TRBJ1-4; TRBD1 agrees at 9 bases. Germline V lookup: CDR1 SGHTS, CDR2 YDEGEE. Unmatched junction bases numbered 8, after V lost 7 bases and J lost 7 bases. The CDR3 extends over 14 amino acids. The CDR3 sequence is CASPIGTGSEKLFF. The CDR3 coding sequence is TGTGCCAGCCCGATCGGGACAGGGAGTGAAAAACTGTTTTTT.

The genes are TRBV18 and TRBJ2-5; a possible D gene is TRBD2 (6 bases). CDR1 and CDR2 from the germline V gene are KGHSH and LQKENI. Trimming took 0 bases from V and 5 from J, leaving 25 bases between them. CDR3 length: 19 residues. CDR3 DNA sequence: TGTGCCAGCTCACCACCCTCGCCGCCACCCAAAAGTGGGGGGGAGACCCAGTACTTC. It encodes CASSPPSPPPKSGGETQYF.

The chain carries TRBV9 and TRBJ2-2; the match to TRBD1 covers 7 bases. The CDR3 is 13 residues long. Germline V gene data show CDR1 as SGDLS and CDR2 as YYNGEE. The V and J ends lost 3 bases and 5 bases, in that order; junction bases with no gene match: 1. The CDR3 DNA is TGTGCCAGCAGCGAACAGGGGACCGGGGAGCTGTTTTTT. Amino acid sequence: CASSEQGTGELFF.

The chain combines TRBV2 with TRBJ2-7; 7 bases are shared with TRBD1. The length of the CDR3 is 13 residues. V shed 7 bases and J 2 bases; nucleotides not matched to a gene: 5. Germline lookup yields CDR1 SNHLY and CDR2 FYNNEI. The CDR3 nucleotides are TGTGCCAGCACCCGGGACAGCCCCTACGAGCAGTACTTC. Amino acid sequence: CASTRDSPYEQYF.

This chain uses TRBV4-1 with TRBJ1-3, with a tentative D call TRBD1 (5 bases). This CDR3 comprises 14 residues. The ends were cut back, 5 bases at V and 4 bases at J, with 12 bases in the middle. Germline-derived CDR1 and CDR2 are MGHRA and YSYEKL. CDR3 nucleotides: TGCGCCAGCAGCGGATCGGACAAAGGAAACACCATATATTTT. It specifies CASSGSDKGNTIYF.

This chain connects TRBV30 to TRBJ2-7, with D tentatively TRBD2 (6 bases). CDR1 and CDR2 from the germline V gene are GTSNPN and SVGIG (reference sequence). This CDR3 contains 13 residues. V dropped 8 bases and J dropped 6 bases, with 20 bases sitting between them. Written as DNA, the CDR3 is TGTGCCCCAAGGAGGGCAGGGTGGCCCGAGCAGTACTTC. Its translation: CAPRRAGWPEQYF. The whole variable domain, remainder taken from reference TRBV30 and TRBJ2-7, is SQTIHQWPATLVQPVGSPLSLECTVEGTSNPNLYWYRQAAGRGLQLLFYSVGIGQISSEVPQNLSASRPQDRQFILSSKKLLLSDSGFYLCAPRRAGWPEQYFGPGTRLTVT.

This chain connects TRBV4-1 to TRBJ2-1; 8 bases map to TRBD2. The V gene end was trimmed by 1 base and the J gene end by 7 bases; junction bases not matched to a gene: 12. There are 17 residues in the CDR3. Per germline, CDR1 MGHRA and CDR2 YSYEKL. Here the CDR3 DNA reads TGCGCCAGCAGCCAAGGGCCGGGGGGGCCAGGGGTAAATGAGCAGTTCTTC. It is translated as CASSQGPGGPGVNEQFF.